This TCR beta chain was recovered during a study of T-cell reconstitution after alpha-beta-depleted transplantation in children (dated by TCRdb to between 2015 and 2016). Background on the whole study: Using TCR repertoire profiling, the study quantitatively followed how T-cell immune reconstitution unfolded in children after TCRalphabeta/CD19-depleted allogeneic hematopoietic cell transplantation.

As for this clonotype: Its antigen target is currently unknown. Base-call qualities are not available, and no considerably larger clone is one nucleotide away.

CDR1 KGHDR and CDR2 SFDVKD were looked up in the germline V gene. There are 13 amino acids in the CDR3, from cysteine to phenylalanine inclusive. CDR3 DNA only is kept here, 39 bases in frame from base 1. V is clipped by 4 bases and J by 3 bases, and the sequence between their germline boundaries is 9 bases long. The receptor library was made with PCR. Sequencing took place on an Illumina HiSeq 2500. Molecular barcoding was employed in the preparation of TCR libraries, with unique molecular identifiers being used to normalize TCRbeta repertoire quantification. Using fastp at Q25 and MiXCR, TCRdb reprocessed the public reads and kept productive beta chains. CDR3 protein sequences are deduplicated, and each keeps its most common genes and DNA. Present in this sample are approximately 400,000 distinct CDR3 sequences, approximately 10% of which were seen just once. The top ten constitute nearly 5.5% of the sample.

Here the chain combines TRBV24-1 and TRBJ2-7; no D gene is confidently identified. The TCR originated in a human donor who donated a stem cell graft to a child with acute myeloid leukemia. This specimen consisted of PBMCs from the stem cell graft donor, obtained from the stem cell graft. The CDR3 region has the sequence CATSEIDIYEQYF. The DNA sequence is TGTGCCACCAGTGAAATTGACATCTACGAGCAGTACTTC.